Below, one T cell receptor (beta chain) is given with its context. The sample carries other DNA sequences with the same CDR3. This specimen belongs to a study of shared T cell receptors in the human thymus. Using immunoSEQ multiplex PCR, the repertoire was profiled, and TCRdb retains in-frame clones only, with some absent. The repertoire holds hundreds of thousands of clones, with 88% as singletons. The CDR3 length is 15 residues. J lost 2 bases, V lost 2 bases, and 3 bases had no gene match. The germline V gene encodes CDR1 SGHTA and CDR2 FQGNSA. This same sample was also taken into another study, of human thymus T cells. In that study: The source of the thymus tissue was resections taken during corrective heart surgery. Thymic and blood repertoires appeared to show biased V and J gene usage.

This TCR derives from a boy less than two years old with a congenital heart defect. The source material was thymocytes. The V call is TRBV7-2, the J call TRBJ2-1, with 7 bases matching TRBD1. The CDR3 reads CASSLRQGPYNEQFF. CDR3 DNA: TGTGCCAGCAGCTTACGACAGGGACCCTACAATGAGCAGTTCTTC.